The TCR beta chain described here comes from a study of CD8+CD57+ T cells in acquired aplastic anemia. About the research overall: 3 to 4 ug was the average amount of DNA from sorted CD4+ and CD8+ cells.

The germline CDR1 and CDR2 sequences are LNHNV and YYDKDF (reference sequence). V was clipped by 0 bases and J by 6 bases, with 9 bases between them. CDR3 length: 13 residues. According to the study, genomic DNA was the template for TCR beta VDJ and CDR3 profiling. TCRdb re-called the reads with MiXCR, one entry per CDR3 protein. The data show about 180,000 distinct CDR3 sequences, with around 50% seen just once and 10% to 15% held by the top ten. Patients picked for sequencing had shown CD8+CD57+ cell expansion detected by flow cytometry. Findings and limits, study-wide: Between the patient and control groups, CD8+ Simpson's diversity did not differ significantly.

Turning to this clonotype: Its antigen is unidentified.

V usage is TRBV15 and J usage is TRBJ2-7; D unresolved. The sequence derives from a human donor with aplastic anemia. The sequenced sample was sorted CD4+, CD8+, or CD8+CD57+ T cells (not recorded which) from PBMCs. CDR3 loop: CATSRDLLGEQYF. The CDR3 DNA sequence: TGTGCCACCAGCAGAGATCTGTTGGGCGAGCAGTACTTC. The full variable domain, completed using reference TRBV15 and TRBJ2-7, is DAMVIQNPRYQVTQFGKPVTLSCSQTLNHNVMYWYQQKSSQAPKLLFHYYDKDFNNEADTPDNFQSRRPNTSFCFLDIRSPGLGDTAMYLCATSRDLLGEQYFGPGTRLTVT.